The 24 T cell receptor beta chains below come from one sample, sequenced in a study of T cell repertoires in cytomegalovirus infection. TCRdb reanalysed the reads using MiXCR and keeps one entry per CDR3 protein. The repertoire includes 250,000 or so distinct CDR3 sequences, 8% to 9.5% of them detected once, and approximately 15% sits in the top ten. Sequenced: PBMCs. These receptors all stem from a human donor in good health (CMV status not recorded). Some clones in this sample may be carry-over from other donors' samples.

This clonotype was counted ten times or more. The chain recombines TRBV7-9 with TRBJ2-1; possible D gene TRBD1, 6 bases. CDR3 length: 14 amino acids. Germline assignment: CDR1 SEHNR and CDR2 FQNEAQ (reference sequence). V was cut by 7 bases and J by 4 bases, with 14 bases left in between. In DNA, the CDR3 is TGTGCCAGCATTTCGGACAGACTTTACAATGAGCAGTTCTTC. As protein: CASISDRLYNEQFF.

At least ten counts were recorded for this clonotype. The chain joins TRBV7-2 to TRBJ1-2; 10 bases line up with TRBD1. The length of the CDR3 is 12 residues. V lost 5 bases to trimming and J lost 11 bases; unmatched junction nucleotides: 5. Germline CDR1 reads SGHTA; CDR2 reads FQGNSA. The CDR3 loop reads CASSPTGGGYTF. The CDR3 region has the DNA TGTGCCAGCAGCCCGACAGGGGGCGGGTACACCTTC.

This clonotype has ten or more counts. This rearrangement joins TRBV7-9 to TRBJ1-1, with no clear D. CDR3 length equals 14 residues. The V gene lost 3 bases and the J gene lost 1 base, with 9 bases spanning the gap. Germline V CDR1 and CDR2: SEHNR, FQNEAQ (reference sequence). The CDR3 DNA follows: TGTGCCAGCAGCTTCGCAGGTCGGAACACTGAAGCTTTCTTT. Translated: CASSFAGRNTEAFF.

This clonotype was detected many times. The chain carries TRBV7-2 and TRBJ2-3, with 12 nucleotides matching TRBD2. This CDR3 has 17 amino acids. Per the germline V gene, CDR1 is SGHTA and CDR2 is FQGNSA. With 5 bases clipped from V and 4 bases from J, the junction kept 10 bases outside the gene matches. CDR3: CASSKLAGGLSADTQYF. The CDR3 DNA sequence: TGTGCCAGCAGCAAACTAGCGGGGGGACTATCCGCAGATACGCAGTATTTT.

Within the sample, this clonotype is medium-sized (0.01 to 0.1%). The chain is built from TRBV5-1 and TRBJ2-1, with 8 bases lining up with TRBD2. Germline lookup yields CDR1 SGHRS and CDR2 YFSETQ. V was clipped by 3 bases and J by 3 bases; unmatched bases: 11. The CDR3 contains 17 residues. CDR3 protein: CASSSAGGATNYNEQFF. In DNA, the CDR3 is TGCGCCAGCAGCTCCGCCGGGGGGGCCACAAACTACAATGAGCAGTTCTTC.

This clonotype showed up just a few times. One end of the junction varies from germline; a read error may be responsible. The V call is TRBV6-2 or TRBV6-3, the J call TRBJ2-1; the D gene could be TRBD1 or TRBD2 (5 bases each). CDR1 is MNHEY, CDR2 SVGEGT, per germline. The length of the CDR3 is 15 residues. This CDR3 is CASSYSGTVYNEQFF. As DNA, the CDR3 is TGTGCCAGCAGCTACTCCGGGACCGTCTACAATGAGCAGTTCTTC.

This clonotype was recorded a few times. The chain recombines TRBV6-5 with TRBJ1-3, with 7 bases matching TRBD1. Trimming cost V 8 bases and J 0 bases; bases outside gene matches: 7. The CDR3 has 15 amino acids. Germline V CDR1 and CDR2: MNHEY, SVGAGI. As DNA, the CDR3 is TGTGCCAGCCACAGGGGAATTAACTCTGGAAACACCATATATTTT. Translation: CASHRGINSGNTIYF.

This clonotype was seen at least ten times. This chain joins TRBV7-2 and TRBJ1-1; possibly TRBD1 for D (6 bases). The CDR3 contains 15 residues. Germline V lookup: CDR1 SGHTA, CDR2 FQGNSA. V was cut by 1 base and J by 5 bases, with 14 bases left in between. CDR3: CASSLDGRGPTEAFF. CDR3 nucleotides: TGTGCCAGCAGCTTAGATGGCAGGGGACCAACTGAAGCTTTCTTT. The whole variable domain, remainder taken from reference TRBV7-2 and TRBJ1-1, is GAGVSQSPSNKVTEKGKDVELRCDPISGHTALYWYRQSLGQGLEFLIYFQGNSAPDKSGLPSDRFSAERTGGSVSTLTIQRTQQEDSAVYLCASSLDGRGPTEAFFGQGTRLTVV.

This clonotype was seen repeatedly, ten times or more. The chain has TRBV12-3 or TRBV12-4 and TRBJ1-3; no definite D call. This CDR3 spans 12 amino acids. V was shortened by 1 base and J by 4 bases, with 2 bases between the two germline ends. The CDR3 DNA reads TGTGCCAGCAGTTTAGAAGGAAACACCATATATTTT. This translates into CASSLEGNTIYF.

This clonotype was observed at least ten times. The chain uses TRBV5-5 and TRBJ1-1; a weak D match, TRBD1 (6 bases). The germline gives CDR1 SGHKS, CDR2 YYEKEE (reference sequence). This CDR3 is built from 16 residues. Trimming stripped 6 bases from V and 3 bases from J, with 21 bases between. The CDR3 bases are TGTGCCAGCATAGGCGGGGCGGGGGGCTTAGACACTGAAGCTTTCTTT. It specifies CASIGGAGGLDTEAFF.

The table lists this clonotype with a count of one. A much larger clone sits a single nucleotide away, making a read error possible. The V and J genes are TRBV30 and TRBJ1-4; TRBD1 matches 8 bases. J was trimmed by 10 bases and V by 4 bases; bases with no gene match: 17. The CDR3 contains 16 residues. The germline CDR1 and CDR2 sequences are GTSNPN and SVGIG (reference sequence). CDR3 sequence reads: CAWIPAGSGGAGKLFF. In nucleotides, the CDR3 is TGTGCCTGGATTCCTGCCGGGTCAGGGGGCGCGGGAAAACTGTTTTTT.

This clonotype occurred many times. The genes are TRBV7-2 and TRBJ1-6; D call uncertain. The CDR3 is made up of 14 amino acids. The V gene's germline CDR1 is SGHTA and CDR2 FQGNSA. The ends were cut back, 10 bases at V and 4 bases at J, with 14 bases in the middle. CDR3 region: CAISRAAYNSPLHF. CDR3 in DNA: TGTGCCATTTCGAGGGCGGCATATAATTCACCCCTCCACTTT.

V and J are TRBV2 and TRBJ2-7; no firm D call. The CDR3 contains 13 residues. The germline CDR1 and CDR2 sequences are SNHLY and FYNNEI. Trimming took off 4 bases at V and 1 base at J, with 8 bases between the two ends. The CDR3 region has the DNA TGTGCCAGCAGTGGACTGCAATCCTACGAGCAGTACTTC. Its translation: CASSGLQSYEQYF.

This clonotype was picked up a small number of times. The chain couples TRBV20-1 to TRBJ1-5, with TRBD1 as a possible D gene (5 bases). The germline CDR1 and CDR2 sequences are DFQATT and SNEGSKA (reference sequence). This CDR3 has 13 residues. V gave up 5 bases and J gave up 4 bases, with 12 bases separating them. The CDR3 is CSARRDPNQPQHF. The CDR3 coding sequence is TGCAGTGCTCGCCGGGACCCAAATCAGCCCCAGCATTTT.

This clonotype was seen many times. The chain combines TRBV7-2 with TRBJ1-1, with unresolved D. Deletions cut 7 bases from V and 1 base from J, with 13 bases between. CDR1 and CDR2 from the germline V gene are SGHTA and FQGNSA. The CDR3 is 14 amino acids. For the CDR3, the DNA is TGTGCCAGCACCACGTCAAAGGGGAACACTGAAGCTTTCTTT. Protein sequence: CASTTSKGNTEAFF.

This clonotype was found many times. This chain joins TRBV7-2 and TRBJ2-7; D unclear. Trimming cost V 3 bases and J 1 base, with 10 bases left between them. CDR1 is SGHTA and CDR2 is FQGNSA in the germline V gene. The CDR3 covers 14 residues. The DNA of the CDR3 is TGTGCCAGCAGCTTTAGATCCAGGTCCTACGAGCAGTACTTC. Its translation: CASSFRSRSYEQYF.

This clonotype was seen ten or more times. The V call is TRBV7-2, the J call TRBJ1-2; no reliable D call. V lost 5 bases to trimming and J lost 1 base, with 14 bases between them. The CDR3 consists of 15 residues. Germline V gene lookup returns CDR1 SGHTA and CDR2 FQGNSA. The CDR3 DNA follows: TGTGCCAGCAGCCCTCCGCCCGCCAGTAACTATGGCTACACCTTC. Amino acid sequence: CASSPPPASNYGYTF. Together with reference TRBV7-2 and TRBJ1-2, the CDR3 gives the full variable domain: GAGVSQSPSNKVTEKGKDVELRCDPISGHTALYWYRQSLGQGLEFLIYFQGNSAPDKSGLPSDRFSAERTGGSVSTLTIQRTQQEDSAVYLCASSPPPASNYGYTFGSGTRLTVV.

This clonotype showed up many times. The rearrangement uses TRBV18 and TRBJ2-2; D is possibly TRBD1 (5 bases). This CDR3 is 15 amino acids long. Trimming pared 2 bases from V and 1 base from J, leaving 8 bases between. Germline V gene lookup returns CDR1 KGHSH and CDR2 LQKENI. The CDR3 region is CASSPDSKNTGELFF. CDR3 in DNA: TGTGCCAGCTCACCAGACAGCAAGAACACCGGGGAGCTGTTTTTT.

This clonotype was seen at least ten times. CDR3 region: CASSLGNPGSHGYTF. As DNA, the CDR3 is TGTGCCAGCAGCCTAGGGAATCCGGGTAGCCATGGCTACACCTTC. The gene calls are TRBV12-3 or TRBV12-4 and TRBJ1-2; D gene unclear. The CDR3 has 15 amino acids. The V end was cut by 6 bases, the J end by 6 bases, with 20 bases between.

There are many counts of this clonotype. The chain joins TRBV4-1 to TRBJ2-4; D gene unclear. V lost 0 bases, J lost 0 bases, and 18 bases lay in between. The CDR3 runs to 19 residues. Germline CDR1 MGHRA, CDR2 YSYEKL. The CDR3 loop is CASSQERTRNRLAKNIQYF. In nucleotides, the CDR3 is TGCGCCAGCAGCCAAGAAAGGACCCGGAATCGACTAGCCAAAAACATTCAGTACTTC.

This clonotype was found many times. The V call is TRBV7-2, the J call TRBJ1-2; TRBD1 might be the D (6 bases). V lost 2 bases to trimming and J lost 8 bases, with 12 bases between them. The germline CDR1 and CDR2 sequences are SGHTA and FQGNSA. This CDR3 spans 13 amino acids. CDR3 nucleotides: TGTGCCAGCAGCTTACCGGGGGCGTGGGGCTACACCTTC. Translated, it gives CASSLPGAWGYTF.

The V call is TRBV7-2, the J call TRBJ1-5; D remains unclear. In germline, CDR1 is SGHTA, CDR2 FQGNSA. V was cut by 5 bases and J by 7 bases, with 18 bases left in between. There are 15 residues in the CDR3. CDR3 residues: CASSPPPPGGQPQHF. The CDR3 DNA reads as TGTGCCAGCAGCCCCCCCCCTCCAGGAGGGCAGCCCCAGCATTTT.

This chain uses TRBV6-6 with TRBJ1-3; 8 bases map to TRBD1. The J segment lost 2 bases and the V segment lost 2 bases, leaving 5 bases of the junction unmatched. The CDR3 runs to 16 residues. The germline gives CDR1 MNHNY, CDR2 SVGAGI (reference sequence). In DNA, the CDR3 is TGTGCCAGCAGTTACGAGACAGGGGTTACTGGAAACACCATATATTTT. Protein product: CASSYETGVTGNTIYF.

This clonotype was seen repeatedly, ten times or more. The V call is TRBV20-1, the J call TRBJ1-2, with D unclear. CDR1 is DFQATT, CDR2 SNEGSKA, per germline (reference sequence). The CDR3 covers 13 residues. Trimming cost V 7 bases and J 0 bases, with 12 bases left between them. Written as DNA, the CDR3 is TGCAGTGTCCGGACGGAAGCTAACTATGGCTACACCTTC. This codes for CSVRTEANYGYTF.